This T cell receptor beta chain comes out of a study of T cells in Graves' hyperthyroidism and ophthalmopathy. General study findings and limits: Model output signaled ophthalmopathy a median about 6.3 months ahead of onset.

As to this clonotype: What it binds is unknown.

Each patient was aged 18 to 65 and had newly diagnosed hyperthyroidism of under 2 months' duration. RNA transcripts provided the source from which TCR beta CDR3 regions were amplified. Carried out on the TCR CDR3, a first-round RT-PCR used the HTBI primer set. From the multiplex PCR reads, TCRdb called clonotypes with MiXCR, one entry per CDR3 protein. This table has about 510,000 distinct CDR3 sequences, around 15% appearing once. The source is a woman aged 40 to 55 with Graves' hyperthyroidism. Sequencing used blood.

CDR3 sequence: CASSDRGEQYF. The CDR3 nucleotides are TGTGCCAGCAGTGACAGGGGTGAGCAGTACTTC. The J gene is TRBJ2-7, the V gene TRBV12-3 or TRBV12-4, with 8 nucleotides matching TRBD1. CDR3 length: 11 residues. With V trimmed by 5 bases and J by 7 bases, 1 base remained unmatched.